These 20 T cell receptor beta chains were all obtained from the same sample, sequenced in a study of radiotherapy plus CTLA-4 blockade in lung cancer. Only in-frame clones appear in the TCRdb table, and some are missing; sequencing was by immunoSEQ multiplex PCR. Of under 110,000 clones detected, roughly 84% appear once; the ten largest clones hold 2% to 2.5%. The source material was peripheral blood, sampled from a patient treated with radiotherapy plus ipilimumab. The receptors derive from a human donor with non-small cell lung cancer that progressed on radiotherapy plus ipilimumab. Some clones in this sample may be carry-over from other donors' samples.

The genes are TRBV30 and TRBJ2-7; D not certain. V was pared by 0 bases and J by 2 bases, with 11 bases between. Germline V gene data show CDR1 as GTSNPN and CDR2 as SVGIG (reference sequence). The CDR3 contains 14 residues. For the CDR3, the DNA is TGTGCCTGGAGTGTAAAGGGTTCAACCTACGAGCAGTACTTC. It codes for CAWSVKGSTYEQYF.

On this clone: This sample also contains other DNA sequences that code for the same CDR3. The chain recombines TRBV9 with TRBJ2-2; 10 positions match TRBD2. CDR3 length: 16 amino acids. The V segment lost 0 bases and the J segment 2 bases; nucleotides outside the gene matches: 1. Germline lookup yields CDR1 SGDLS and CDR2 YYNGEE. The CDR3 DNA reads TGTGCCAGCAGCGTAGCTAGCGGGGGCAACACCGGGGAGCTGTTTTTT. It translates to CASSVASGGNTGELFF.

The chain carries TRBV7-9 and TRBJ1-1; no clear D gene. CDR1 is SEHNR, CDR2 FQNEAQ, per germline (reference sequence). CDR3 length equals 13 residues. The V and J ends lost 5 bases and 4 bases respectively, with 11 bases between them. For the CDR3, the DNA is TGTGCCAGCAGCCCTCTGTGGGGCACTGAAGCTTTCTTT. Its protein product is CASSPLWGTEAFF.

This CDR3 reads CATSRGYSLLHF. CDR3 sequence (DNA): TGTGCCACCAGCAGAGGGTACAGCCTCCTCCACTTT. This sequence joins TRBV15 and TRBJ1-6; D is ambiguous. Between the trimmed V and J ends, which lost 1 base and 15 bases, there was a span of 10 bases. CDR3 length: 12 amino acids. Per germline, CDR1 LNHNV and CDR2 YYDKDF (reference sequence). The variable domain in full, completed from reference TRBV15 and TRBJ1-6, reads DAMVIQNPRYQVTQFGKPVTLSCSQTLNHNVMYWYQQKSSQAPKLLFHYYDKDFNNEADTPDNFQSRRPNTSFCFLDIRSPGLGDTAMYLCATSRGYSLLHFGNGTRLTVT.

This clone was seen only once. J is TRBJ2-3 and V is TRBV5-4, with D possibly matching TRBD2 (6 bases). Germline lookup yields CDR1 SGHNT and CDR2 YYREEE (reference sequence). The CDR3 runs 14 residues. Trimming stripped 3 bases from V and 7 bases from J, with 15 bases between. CDR3 amino acids: CASSYRDLANTQYF. The CDR3, as DNA: TGTGCCAGCAGCTACCGGGACTTAGCGAATACGCAGTATTTT.

The CDR3 coding sequence is TGTGCCATCAGTGCGACGGGGCCCCCTCTCGATTCACCCCTCCACTTT. Translated, it gives CAISATGPPLDSPLHF. J is TRBJ1-6 and V is TRBV10-3; the D gene is possibly TRBD1 (5 bases). The CDR3 extends over 16 amino acids. Deletions cut 4 bases from V and 8 bases from J, with 18 bases between. Looked up from germline, CDR1 is ENHRY and CDR2 is SYGVKD.

J is TRBJ2-1 and V is TRBV5-1; D ambiguous. Germline CDR1 is SGHRS and CDR2 is YFSETQ. Trimming took off 0 bases at V and 4 bases at J, with 11 bases between the two ends. This CDR3 contains 15 residues. CDR3 sequence reads: CASSLADPEYNEQFF. The DNA for the CDR3 is TGCGCCAGCAGCTTGGCAGACCCCGAATACAATGAGCAGTTCTTC.

The chain employs TRBV7-2 and TRBJ2-1; D might be TRBD2 (6 bases). The CDR3 is made up of 17 amino acids. The germline gives CDR1 SGHTA, CDR2 FQGNSA. Trimming took off 5 bases at V and 2 bases at J, with 19 bases between the two ends. The CDR3 nucleotides read TGTGCCAGCAGCCCCACCGGGGGAGCGGAGGCCTACAATGAGCAGTTCTTC. As protein: CASSPTGGAEAYNEQFF. Drawing the rest from reference TRBV7-2 and TRBJ2-1, the complete variable domain is GAGVSQSPSNKVTEKGKDVELRCDPISGHTALYWYRQSLGQGLEFLIYFQGNSAPDKSGLPSDRFSAERTGGSVSTLTIQRTQQEDSAVYLCASSPTGGAEAYNEQFFGPGTRLTVL.

This clone was seen only once. The gene calls are TRBV7-2 and TRBJ1-1; 9 bases are shared with TRBD1. The V gene end was trimmed by 3 bases and the J gene end by 0 bases; junction bases not matched to a gene: 5. Germline CDR1 SGHTA, CDR2 FQGNSA. The CDR3 sequence is 16 residues long. CDR3 in amino acids: CASSFPGQGLNTEAFF. The DNA of the CDR3 is TGTGCCAGCAGCTTCCCGGGACAGGGATTGAACACTGAAGCTTTCTTT.

This clone was observed a few times. The rearrangement uses TRBV28 and TRBJ2-7; D gene uncertain. This CDR3 is 12 amino acids long. Trimming took off 3 bases at V and 3 bases at J, with 6 bases between the two ends. CDR1 MDHEN and CDR2 SYDVKM come from the germline V gene. The CDR3 nucleotides are TGTGCCAGCAGTTTTCAGAACTACGAGCAGTACTTC. The encoded protein is CASSFQNYEQYF.

This clone was observed a handful of times. The CDR3 DNA reads as TGTGCCATCACCAGCACAGGGGCCACTGAAGCTTTCTTT. Its translation: CAITSTGATEAFF. The J gene is TRBJ1-1, the V gene TRBV10-3; 7 bases fit TRBD1. Germline CDR1 ENHRY, CDR2 SYGVKD. The V gene end was trimmed by 7 bases and the J gene end by 4 bases; junction bases not matched to a gene: 6. This CDR3 region has 13 residues.

V and J are TRBV4-3 and TRBJ1-3; 10 nucleotides match TRBD1. The V and J ends lost 3 bases and 2 bases, in that order; junction bases with no gene match: 4. The germline CDR1 and CDR2 sequences are LGHNA and YSLEER. This CDR3 is built from 16 residues. The CDR3 bases are TGCGCCAGCAGCCACGCCGGGACAGGGGCTGGAAACACCATATATTTT. Its protein product is CASSHAGTGAGNTIYF.

The chain has TRBV27 and TRBJ2-3, with 10 bases fitting TRBD1. Trimming removed 4 bases from V and 3 bases from J; junction bases left unmatched: 7. CDR3 length: 16 residues. The V gene's germline CDR1 is MNHEY and CDR2 SMNVEV (reference sequence). In DNA, the CDR3 is TGTGCCAGCAGTTCCGAATCGGGACAGGGGACAGATACGCAGTATTTT. Its translation is CASSSESGQGTDTQYF.

The chain is built from TRBV7-2 and TRBJ1-1; maybe TRBD1 (5 bases). Germline V gene lookup returns CDR1 SGHTA and CDR2 FQGNSA. The V and J ends lost 6 bases and 0 bases respectively, with 11 bases between them. The CDR3 has 14 amino acids. The CDR3 region is CASSMTVMNTEAFF. For the CDR3, the DNA is TGTGCCAGCAGTATGACAGTTATGAACACTGAAGCTTTCTTT.

The V and J genes are TRBV30 and TRBJ1-1, with D possibly TRBD1 on 5 matching bases. Germline V CDR1 and CDR2: GTSNPN, SVGIG (reference sequence). Trimming removed 4 bases from V and 0 bases from J, with 12 bases in between. The CDR3 extends over 14 amino acids. CDR3 sequence reads: CAWNRGPLNTEAFF. CDR3 in DNA: TGTGCCTGGAACCGGGGACCGTTGAACACTGAAGCTTTCTTT.

The V gene is TRBV7-3, the J gene TRBJ2-7; 9 bases map to TRBD1. The V gene end was trimmed by 5 bases and the J gene end by 3 bases; junction bases not matched to a gene: 8. Germline CDR1 and CDR2: SGHTA and FQGTGA. The CDR3 consists of 15 residues. The CDR3 sequence: CASSPTPGQGYEQYF. CDR3 bases: TGTGCCAGCAGCCCAACCCCGGGACAGGGCTACGAGCAGTACTTC.

This clone was detected a few times. This chain links TRBV10-3 with TRBJ2-1; unclear D gene. This CDR3 has 14 residues. The V end was cut by 3 bases, the J end by 1 base, with 7 bases between. Germline V gene sequence: CDR1 ENHRY, CDR2 SYGVKD. The CDR3 nucleotides are TGTGCCATCAGTGAACCAGGATCCTACAATGAGCAGTTCTTC. Its translation: CAISEPGSYNEQFF.

The rearrangement joins TRBV4-2 to TRBJ2-2; a weak D match, TRBD1 (6 bases). This CDR3 has 16 amino acids. Per the germline V gene, CDR1 is LGHNA and CDR2 is YNFKEQ. V shed 1 base and J shed 4 bases, with 13 bases lying between them. The CDR3 DNA sequence: TGTGCCAGCAGCCAAGTTACCGGGACACCCACCGGGGAGCTGTTTTTT. Protein product: CASSQVTGTPTGELFF.

This clone appeared a single time. The chain employs TRBV6-5 and TRBJ2-5, with 9 bases fitting TRBD1. V lost 5 bases, J lost 11 bases, and 12 bases stayed unmatched. The CDR3 covers 14 residues. Germline V CDR1 and CDR2: MNHEY, SVGAGI. The CDR3 spells CASSSSRTGEEQYF. The CDR3 DNA is TGTGCCAGCAGTAGCTCGAGGACAGGGGAGGAGCAGTACTTC.

The V call is TRBV18, the J call TRBJ2-6; D is unclear. Trimming left V 3 bases short and J 0 bases short, with 6 bases between. The germline CDR1 and CDR2 sequences are KGHSH and LQKENI. The CDR3 runs to 15 residues. The chain's CDR3 is CASSPLGSGANVLTF. CDR3 DNA sequence: TGTGCCAGCTCACCTCTTGGCTCTGGGGCCAACGTCCTGACTTTC. Full variable domain (missing parts from reference TRBV18 and TRBJ2-6): NAGVMQNPRHLVRRRGQEARLRCSPMKGHSHVYWYRQLPEEGLKFMVYLQKENIIDESGMPKERFSAEFPKEGPSILRIQQVVRGDSAAYFCASSPLGSGANVLTFGAGSRLTVL.